The 14 T cell receptor beta chains in this list originate from one sample, sequenced in a study of T cells in tuberculosis. TCRdb's copy holds only in-frame clones and misses some; the assay was immunoSEQ multiplex PCR. The data show 25,000 to 35,000 clones, just under 97% seen once. The source material was PBMCs. These receptors were collected from a donor between 5 and 29 years old with latent tuberculosis or without tuberculosis infection.

This chain connects TRBV9 to TRBJ2-3; D gene uncertain. Germline-derived CDR1 and CDR2 are SGDLS and YYNGEE. The CDR3 totals 14 residues. Trimming left V 0 bases short and J 5 bases short, with 10 bases between. CDR3 DNA sequence: TGTGCCAGCAGCGTAGACCAGCGAAGAGATACGCAGTATTTT. Residues: CASSVDQRRDTQYF.

The rearrangement joins TRBV7-9 to TRBJ2-1; tentative D call: TRBD2 (5 bases). Trimming removed 1 base from V and 2 bases from J, with 9 bases in between. Germline V gene data show CDR1 as SEHNR and CDR2 as FQNEAQ (reference sequence). The CDR3 sequence is 15 residues long. CDR3 in amino acids: CASSLGAGAYNEQFF. CDR3 nucleotides: TGTGCCAGCAGCTTAGGCGCGGGCGCCTACAATGAGCAGTTCTTC.

This clone came up once. The genes are TRBV19 and TRBJ2-3; D is unclear. V was pared by 5 bases and J by 1 base, with 10 bases between. The CDR3 is 14 amino acids. Germline lookup yields CDR1 LNHDA and CDR2 SQIVND (reference sequence). CDR3 coding DNA: TGTGCCAGTAGTCCCGAGGTGGGCACAGATACGCAGTATTTT. This sequence encodes CASSPEVGTDTQYF. Based on the CDR3 plus reference TRBV19 and TRBJ2-3, the full variable domain is DGGITQSPKYLFRKEGQNVTLSCEQNLNHDAMYWYRQDPGQGLRLIYYSQIVNDFQKGDIAEGYSVSREKKESFPLTVTSAQKNPTAFYLCASSPEVGTDTQYFGPGTRLTVL.

The gene calls are TRBV4-3 and TRBJ2-3, with TRBD2 identical over 7 bases. There are 18 residues in the CDR3. The V gene end was trimmed by 2 bases and the J gene end by 2 bases; junction bases not matched to a gene: 13. In germline, CDR1 is LGHNA, CDR2 YSLEER. DNA of the CDR3: TGCGCCAGCAGCCAAAGGTCCCCGGTCGCGGGGGTCACAGATACGCAGTATTTT. It yields the protein CASSQRSPVAGVTDTQYF.

J is TRBJ2-7 and V is TRBV29-1, with 7 bases matching TRBD1. The length of the CDR3 is 13 residues. CDR1 SQVTM and CDR2 ANQGSEA come from the germline V gene. Trimming removed 1 base from V and 3 bases from J; junction bases left unmatched: 3. The CDR3 nucleotides are TGCAGCGTTGAAGGGACAGGCCTCTACGAGCAGTACTTC. This translates into CSVEGTGLYEQYF.

The J gene is TRBJ2-1, the V gene TRBV11-1; 9 nucleotides align to TRBD2. The CDR3 totals 16 residues. Germline V gives CDR1 SGHAT, CDR2 FQDESV (reference sequence). Unmatched junction bases numbered 7, after V lost 3 bases and J lost 4 bases. This CDR3 is CASSFFLAGTYNEQFF. The CDR3 region has the DNA TGTGCCAGCAGCTTCTTTCTAGCGGGAACTTACAATGAGCAGTTCTTC. The full variable domain, with the rest looked up from reference TRBV11-1 and TRBJ2-1, is EAEVAQSPRYKITEKSQAVAFWCDPISGHATLYWYRQILGQGPELLVQFQDESVVDDSQLPKDRFSAERLKGVDSTLKIQPAELGDSAMYLCASSFFLAGTYNEQFFGPGTRLTVL.

This chain links TRBV5-5 with TRBJ2-3; TRBD2 aligns across 12 bases. Looked up from germline, CDR1 is SGHKS and CDR2 is YYEKEE (reference sequence). V was clipped by 3 bases and J by 3 bases; unmatched bases: 5. The CDR3 runs 16 residues. The CDR3 is CASSSTSGGETDTQYF. The CDR3 nucleotides are TGTGCCAGCAGCTCGACTAGCGGGGGCGAGACAGATACGCAGTATTTT. Full variable domain (outside the CDR3, taken from reference TRBV5-5 and TRBJ2-3): DAGVTQSPTHLIKTRGQQVTLRCSPISGHKSVSWYQQVLGQGPQFIFQYYEKEERGRGNFPDRFSARQFPNYSSELNVNALLLGDSALYLCASSSTSGGETDTQYFGPGTRLTVL.

The CDR3 nucleotides are TGTGCCATCAGTGACATGGACAGGGGAGGGGATGAGCAGTTCTTC. It yields the protein CAISDMDRGGDEQFF. The rearrangement joins TRBV10-3 to TRBJ2-1, with TRBD1 matching over 9 bases. The germline gives CDR1 ENHRY, CDR2 SYGVKD. This CDR3 has 15 residues. Unmatched junction bases numbered 8, after V lost 3 bases and J lost 8 bases.

The rearrangement uses TRBV7-3 and TRBJ2-1, with 16 bases lining up with TRBD2. CDR1 and CDR2 from the germline V gene are SGHTA and FQGTGA. The CDR3 sequence is 17 residues long. V lost 5 bases and J lost 6; bases outside the gene matches: 7. Written as DNA, the CDR3 is TGTGCCAGCAGCCCCGGGACTAGCGGGAGGGCCAGCAATGAGCAGTTCTTC. The encoded protein is CASSPGTSGRASNEQFF. Full variable domain (rest looked up from reference TRBV7-3 and TRBJ2-1): GAGVSQTPSNKVTEKGKYVELRCDPISGHTALYWYRQSLGQGPEFLIYFQGTGAADDSGLPNDRFFAVRPEGSVSTLKIQRTERGDSAVYLCASSPGTSGRASNEQFFGPGTRLTVL.

V and J are TRBV5-4 and TRBJ1-5, with 9 bases fitting TRBD1. The CDR3 is made up of 15 amino acids. Losses at the gene ends were 3 bases for V and 8 bases for J; bases not matched to a gene: 9. Germline assignment: CDR1 SGHNT and CDR2 YYREEE (reference sequence). CDR3 coding DNA: TGTGCCAGCAGCTCCCGGGACAGGGTTGGTGAGCCCCAGCATTTT. Protein product: CASSSRDRVGEPQHF.

This clone came up once. The V call is TRBV20-1, the J call TRBJ1-1; no clear D. The V gene lost 4 bases and the J gene lost 5 bases, with 8 bases spanning the gap. Germline CDR1 and CDR2: DFQATT and SNEGSKA (reference sequence). CDR3 length: 11 amino acids. The CDR3 nucleotides are TGCAGTGCTATAAGAGAAACTGAAGCTTTCTTT. Translation gives CSAIRETEAFF.

The J gene is TRBJ1-3, the V gene TRBV9, with no clear D. Trimming left V 4 bases short and J 4 bases short, with 15 bases between. Germline CDR1 reads SGDLS; CDR2 reads YYNGEE. CDR3 size: 15 residues. CDR3 in DNA: TGTGCCAGCAGCCCCGGGAGGGCGGGGGGAAACACCATATATTTT. Protein product: CASSPGRAGGNTIYF. The whole variable domain, filled in from reference TRBV9 and TRBJ1-3, reads DSGVTQTPKHLITATGQRVTLRCSPRSGDLSVYWYQQSLDQGLQFLIQYYNGEERAKGNILERFSAQQFPDLHSELNLSSLELGDSALYFCASSPGRAGGNTIYFGEGSWLTVV.

Only one count was recorded for this clone. The V gene is TRBV27, the J gene TRBJ2-7; D is unclear. Trimming shortened V by 8 bases and J by 3 bases, and 5 bases separated the two germline ends. This CDR3 region has 10 residues. Germline CDR1 reads MNHEY; CDR2 reads SMNVEV (reference sequence). The CDR3 sequence is CASGNYEQYF. The CDR3 DNA reads TGTGCCAGCGGCAACTACGAGCAGTACTTC.

The chain recombines TRBV27 with TRBJ2-1; D remains unclear. The CDR3 has 13 amino acids. Trimming removed 7 bases from V and 9 bases from J, with 16 bases in between. Germline CDR1 and CDR2: MNHEY and SMNVEV (reference sequence). The CDR3 DNA follows: TGTGCCAGCACTCCTTCGGTTTCTATTGAGCAGTTCTTC. Its protein is CASTPSVSIEQFF.